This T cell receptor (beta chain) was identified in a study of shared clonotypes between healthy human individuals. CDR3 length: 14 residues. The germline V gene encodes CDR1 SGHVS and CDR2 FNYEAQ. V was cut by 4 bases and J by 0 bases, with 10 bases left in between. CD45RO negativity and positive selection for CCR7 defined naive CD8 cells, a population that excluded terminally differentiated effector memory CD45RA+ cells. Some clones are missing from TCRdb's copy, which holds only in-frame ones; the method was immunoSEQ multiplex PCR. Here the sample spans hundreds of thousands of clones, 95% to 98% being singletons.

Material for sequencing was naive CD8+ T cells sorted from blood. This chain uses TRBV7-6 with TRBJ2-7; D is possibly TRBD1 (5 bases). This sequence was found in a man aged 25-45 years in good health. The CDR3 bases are TGTGCCAGCAGCTCCTTTGACAGCTCCTACGAGCAGTACTTC. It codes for CASSSFDSSYEQYF.